One sample yielded the 10 T cell receptor beta chains listed below, sequenced in a study of T cell changes during pregnancy in multiple sclerosis. Sequencing was performed with immunoSEQ multiplex PCR; in TCRdb, only in-frame clones are kept and a portion is missing. The sample consists of fewer than 40,000 clones, 75% to 95% of them appearing once. Sequencing used CD8+ T cells from peripheral blood mononuclear cells, obtained after pregnancy. These TCRs come from a female donor with multiple sclerosis, enrolled in a pregnancy study.

A single count supports this clone. This chain joins TRBV9 and TRBJ2-7; the match to TRBD1 covers 7 bases. CDR1 is SGDLS, CDR2 YYNGEE, per germline. This CDR3 has 14 amino acids. The ends lost 4 bases at V and 6 bases at J; junction bases unmatched: 10. As DNA, the CDR3 is TGTGCCAGCAGCCCTCGGACAGGCTATATCGAGCAGTACTTC. It is translated as CASSPRTGYIEQYF.

The chain recombines TRBV7-6 with TRBJ2-1; 10 nucleotides align to TRBD2. The V segment lost 8 bases and the J segment 9 bases; nucleotides outside the gene matches: 16. CDR3 length: 16 residues. Germline CDR1 reads SGHVS; CDR2 reads FNYEAQ. The CDR3 coding sequence is TGTGCCAGCGGCCGGTCCGAGGGGACTAGCGAGCGTGAGCAGTTCTTC. Its protein product is CASGRSEGTSEREQFF.

This chain links TRBV7-9 with TRBJ2-5; D unclear. V was cut by 2 bases and J by 5 bases, with 12 bases left in between. Germline CDR1 and CDR2: SEHNR and FQNEAQ (reference sequence). CDR3 length: 14 amino acids. CDR3 in amino acids: CASSLLGSAETQYF. The CDR3 DNA follows: TGTGCCAGCAGCTTATTGGGCTCGGCGGAGACCCAGTACTTC.

The genes are TRBV9 and TRBJ2-7; 7 bases line up with TRBD1. Germline V gives CDR1 SGDLS, CDR2 YYNGEE. The CDR3 has 15 residues. J was trimmed by 0 bases and V by 4 bases; bases with no gene match: 7. The CDR3 nucleotides are TGTGCCAGCAGCCCCCATGACAGGGCCTCCTACGAGCAGTACTTC. Its translation: CASSPHDRASYEQYF. The full variable domain, completed using reference TRBV9 and TRBJ2-7, is DSGVTQTPKHLITATGQRVTLRCSPRSGDLSVYWYQQSLDQGLQFLIQYYNGEERAKGNILERFSAQQFPDLHSELNLSSLELGDSALYFCASSPHDRASYEQYFGPGTRLTVT.

CDR3 DNA: TGTGCCAGCAGCCCCGGACGGGAGAACACTGAAGCTTTCTTT. It encodes CASSPGRENTEAFF. V is TRBV14 and J is TRBJ1-1; D unclear. Germline V gene lookup returns CDR1 SGHDN and CDR2 FVKESK. This CDR3 is built from 14 residues. Between the trimmed V and J ends, which lost 4 bases and 1 base, there was a span of 10 bases. Combining the CDR3 with reference TRBV14 and TRBJ1-1 gives the whole variable domain EAGVTQFPSHSVIEKGQTVTLRCDPISGHDNLYWYRRVMGKEIKFLLHFVKESKQDESGMPNNRFLAERTGGTYSTLKVQPAELEDSGVYFCASSPGRENTEAFFGQGTRLTVV.

This clone is a singleton in its sample. The V and J genes are TRBV4-1 and TRBJ1-2; 7 positions agree with TRBD1. J was trimmed by 8 bases and V by 5 bases; bases with no gene match: 17. From germline, CDR1 is MGHRA and CDR2 YSYEKL. The CDR3 consists of 16 residues. The CDR3 DNA reads TGCGCCAGCAGCTTCAAGACAGGGACCCCCGGAGAGGGCTACACCTTC. Its protein product is CASSFKTGTPGEGYTF.

The V and J genes are TRBV30 and TRBJ1-1; no reliable D call. This CDR3 has 14 amino acids. CDR1 is GTSNPN, CDR2 SVGIG, per germline (reference sequence). Trimming took 3 bases from V and 3 from J, leaving 14 bases between them. The CDR3 reads CAWRFRPGDTEAFF. For the CDR3, the DNA is TGTGCCTGGAGATTCCGGCCGGGAGACACTGAAGCTTTCTTT.

The rearrangement uses TRBV19 and TRBJ1-6, with no clear D. Trimming pared 4 bases from V and 7 bases from J, leaving 11 bases between. Per the germline V gene, CDR1 is LNHDA and CDR2 is SQIVND (reference sequence). The CDR3 extends over 14 amino acids. For the CDR3, the DNA is TGTGCCAGTAGTAAGACTCCAAGGAATTCACCCCTCCACTTT. Translated, it gives CASSKTPRNSPLHF.

The rearrangement joins TRBV9 to TRBJ2-7, with a possible D match to TRBD2 (5 bases). The V gene's germline CDR1 is SGDLS and CDR2 YYNGEE. CDR3 length: 13 residues. V was pared by 0 bases and J by 6 bases, with 10 bases between. The CDR3 sequence: CASSVATGSEQYF. The CDR3 region has the DNA TGTGCCAGCAGCGTAGCTACTGGGAGCGAGCAGTACTTC. Full variable domain (rest looked up from reference TRBV9 and TRBJ2-7): DSGVTQTPKHLITATGQRVTLRCSPRSGDLSVYWYQQSLDQGLQFLIQYYNGEERAKGNILERFSAQQFPDLHSELNLSSLELGDSALYFCASSVATGSEQYFGPGTRLTVT.

V usage is TRBV19 and J usage is TRBJ1-2; possibly TRBD1 for D (6 bases). Trimming stripped 7 bases from V and 4 bases from J, with 13 bases between. CDR3 length equals 13 residues. CDR1 LNHDA and CDR2 SQIVND come from the germline V gene (reference sequence). DNA of the CDR3: TGTGCCAGTAATCCGGGGGGCAGCTATGGCTACACCTTC. Amino acid sequence: CASNPGGSYGYTF.